This entry concerns a single T cell receptor (beta chain). The data belong to a study of OX40 agonist ivuxolimab in advanced cancers. The CDR3 loop spans 13 amino acids. Trimming stripped 7 bases from V and 0 bases from J, with 11 bases between. Profiled with immunoSEQ multiplex PCR; TCRdb holds only in-frame clones, not every one. This table has some 30,000 clones, about 83% appearing once. V and J are TRBV5-3 and TRBJ2-7, with D perhaps TRBD2 (6 bases). TRBV5-3 carries the ORF label, with uncertain function. Sequencing used CD4+ or CD8+ T cells sorted from blood, obtained in a trial of the OX40 agonist ivuxolimab. This sequence originates from an adult with an advanced solid tumor such as melanoma, head and neck, liver or kidney cancer. CDR3 loop: CARGGKGSYEQYF. CDR3 nucleotides: TGTGCCAGAGGGGGGAAAGGCTCCTACGAGCAGTACTTC.